One and the same sample provided the 15 T cell receptor beta chains below, sequenced in a study of blood T cell repertoires in COVID-19. TCRdb keeps only in-frame clones here, not all; method: immunoSEQ multiplex PCR. This repertoire shows 300,000 to 400,000 clones, approximately 90% found once; its top ten account for less than 1.5%. The material sequenced was PBMCs or T cells enriched from blood (not recorded which). The receptors were sampled from a young woman who had recovered from COVID-19.

This chain uses TRBV7-6 with TRBJ1-2, with 7 nucleotides matching TRBD1. CDR1 is SGHVS and CDR2 is FNYEAQ in the germline V gene. J gave up 3 bases and V 0 bases, and 7 bases lay outside the gene matches. This CDR3 contains 16 residues. Here the CDR3 reads CASSLAGGRGDYGYTF. The CDR3 DNA sequence: TGTGCCAGCAGCTTAGCGGGGGGCAGGGGGGACTATGGCTACACCTTC.

The V call is TRBV2, the J call TRBJ1-6, with 8 bases fitting TRBD1. With V trimmed by 7 bases and J by 7 bases, 9 bases remained unmatched. CDR1 and CDR2 (germline): SNHLY, FYNNEI. The CDR3 contains 15 residues. The CDR3 DNA sequence: TGTGCCAGCACCAAAATGACAGGGGTAAATTCACCCCTCCACTTT. Protein sequence: CASTKMTGVNSPLHF.

This chain connects TRBV18 to TRBJ1-1; D uncertain. The V end lost 2 bases, the J end lost 4 bases, and 11 bases lay between the germline ends. The germline V gene has CDR1 KGHSH and CDR2 LQKENI. This CDR3 has 14 amino acids. This CDR3 is CASSPKVGATEAFF. The CDR3 DNA sequence: TGTGCCAGCTCACCAAAGGTGGGCGCCACTGAAGCTTTCTTT.

The genes are TRBV9 and TRBJ1-3, with TRBD1 as a possible D gene (5 bases). The germline V and J ends were trimmed by 7 bases and 2 bases, with 13 bases remaining between them. Germline CDR1 reads SGDLS; CDR2 reads YYNGEE. The CDR3 extends over 14 amino acids. The CDR3 loop reads CASGMAGTGNTIYF. CDR3 coding DNA: TGTGCCAGCGGGATGGCAGGGACTGGAAACACCATATATTTT.

The chain is built from TRBV7-2 and TRBJ2-5; the D is unclear. This CDR3 contains 12 residues. Germline loops: CDR1 SGHTA, CDR2 FQGNSA. Trimming removed 5 bases from V and 4 bases from J, with 8 bases in between. The CDR3 reads CASSQASETQYF. The CDR3 DNA sequence: TGTGCCAGCAGCCAGGCGTCAGAGACCCAGTACTTC.

This chain links TRBV24-1 with TRBJ1-5; TRBD1 might be the D (5 bases). CDR1 is KGHDR, CDR2 SFDVKD, per germline. The CDR3 contains 16 residues. The V end lost 6 bases, the J end lost 5 bases, and 19 bases lay between the germline ends. Written as DNA, the CDR3 is TGTGCCACCAGTCCCGGCGGGGGGAAGCGGTATCAGCCCCAGCATTTT. Translated: CATSPGGGKRYQPQHF.

The chain recombines TRBV4-1 with TRBJ1-5; 7 bases line up with TRBD1. There are 15 residues in the CDR3. V gave up 1 base and J gave up 6 bases; unmatched junction bases: 6. The V gene's germline CDR1 is MGHRA and CDR2 YSYEKL. This chain's CDR3 is CASSQVAGGSQPQHF. The CDR3 region has the DNA TGCGCCAGCAGCCAAGTGGCAGGGGGTTCTCAGCCCCAGCATTTT.

This clone was recorded only once. CDR3 protein: CASSAGLAGTDTQYF. DNA of the CDR3: TGTGCCAGTAGCGCGGGACTAGCGGGCACAGATACGCAGTATTTT. The rearrangement uses TRBV7-2 and TRBJ2-3; 11 nucleotides match TRBD2. CDR1 SGHTA and CDR2 FQGNSA come from the germline V gene. CDR3 length: 15 amino acids. J gave up 1 base and V 9 bases, and 6 bases lay outside the gene matches.

This rearrangement joins TRBV5-1 to TRBJ1-2; D call uncertain. CDR1 SGHRS and CDR2 YFSETQ come from the germline V gene. This CDR3 is built from 12 residues. V lost 3 bases and J lost 2, with 5 bases in between. The CDR3 sequence is CASSWENYGYTF. CDR3 DNA: TGCGCCAGCAGCTGGGAGAACTATGGCTACACCTTC.

This clone came up once. CDR3 DNA sequence: TGTGCCAGCAAATGGAAAGGGGCAGTTAATCAGCCCCAGCATTTT. Its protein is CASKWKGAVNQPQHF. This chain connects TRBV7-6 to TRBJ1-5; the D gene is possibly TRBD1 (5 bases). Germline-derived CDR1 and CDR2 are SGHVS and FNYEAQ. The V end was cut by 7 bases, the J end by 4 bases, with 17 bases between. The CDR3 loop spans 15 amino acids.

This clone was observed a single time. The gene calls are TRBV19 and TRBJ2-2; D gene unclear. Germline V gene data show CDR1 as LNHDA and CDR2 as SQIVND (reference sequence). The ends were cut back, 4 bases at V and 5 bases at J, with 11 bases in the middle. The CDR3 consists of 14 residues. The CDR3 loop is CASSTPTGTGELFF. CDR3 nucleotide sequence: TGTGCCAGTAGTACCCCAACCGGGACCGGGGAGCTGTTTTTT.

V gene TRBV2 combines with J gene TRBJ2-3, with D perhaps matching TRBD2 (6 bases). CDR1 is SNHLY, CDR2 FYNNEI, per germline. The CDR3 covers 13 residues. The V gene lost 9 bases and the J gene lost 4 bases, with 14 bases spanning the gap. The CDR3 DNA follows: TGTGCCAGGGGGAGGCCGAGAGCAGATACGCAGTATTTT. Protein: CARGRPRADTQYF.

The chain carries TRBV18 and TRBJ1-1, with D hard to call. V gave up 3 bases and J gave up 2 bases, with 13 bases separating them. Germline V CDR1 and CDR2: KGHSH, LQKENI. The CDR3 length is 15 residues. The CDR3: CASSPTDIFNTEAFF. CDR3 in DNA: TGTGCCAGCTCACCGACCGACATATTCAACACTGAAGCTTTCTTT.

This chain joins TRBV30 and TRBJ1-1, with 7 positions matching TRBD1. J gave up 1 base and V 4 bases, and 3 bases lay outside the gene matches. There are 13 residues in the CDR3. Germline V lookup: CDR1 GTSNPN, CDR2 SVGIG (reference sequence). The CDR3: CAWKGQPNTEAFF. CDR3 DNA: TGTGCCTGGAAGGGACAGCCGAACACTGAAGCTTTCTTT.

This sequence joins TRBV2 and TRBJ1-3; no clear D. V gave up 0 bases and J gave up 0 bases, with 9 bases separating them. Looked up from germline, CDR1 is SNHLY and CDR2 is FYNNEI. The CDR3 is 16 residues long. CDR3 in DNA: TGTGCCAGCAGTGAAGCGGCCCAAATCTCTGGAAACACCATATATTTT. Translation gives CASSEAAQISGNTIYF.